The 30 T cell receptor beta chains below were found in one sample sequenced in a study of siplizumab effects on memory and regulatory T cells. Produced via immunoSEQ multiplex PCR; TCRdb's table is partial and in-frame only. Of just under 85,000 clones listed, 87% are singletons. Sequencing input: Tregs sorted from blood. The source is a human donor in good health.

The chain carries TRBV5-4 and TRBJ2-1; no clear D gene. Trimming removed 4 bases from V and 6 bases from J, with 17 bases in between. Looked up from germline, CDR1 is SGHNT and CDR2 is YYREEE (reference sequence). The CDR3 is made up of 15 amino acids. CDR3 loop: CASSLTTSLGNEQFF. The CDR3 nucleotides read TGTGCCAGCAGCCTAACCACGAGTCTGGGCAATGAGCAGTTCTTC.

The chain couples TRBV5-6 to TRBJ2-1; no clear D gene. With 2 bases removed from V and 12 bases from J, the gap between germline ends came to 12 bases. The V gene's germline CDR1 is SGHDT and CDR2 YYEEEE. The CDR3 runs to 12 residues. CDR3 amino acids: CASSLGPGGQFF. The CDR3 region has the DNA TGTGCCAGCAGCTTAGGTCCGGGCGGGCAGTTCTTC.

The rearrangement joins TRBV2 to TRBJ1-1, with D unclear. V was trimmed by 2 bases and J by 1 base, leaving 8 bases between them. CDR1 and CDR2 (germline): SNHLY, FYNNEI. The CDR3 loop spans 14 amino acids. CDR3 sequence reads: CASSESAGNTEAFF. The CDR3 nucleotides are TGTGCCAGCAGTGAATCTGCGGGGAACACTGAAGCTTTCTTT.

V is TRBV18 and J is TRBJ2-2; TRBD1 aligns across 7 bases. The CDR3 runs to 15 residues. After removal of 6 bases from V and 2 bases from J, the junction contained 6 bases not matched to a gene. Germline V gives CDR1 KGHSH, CDR2 LQKENI. Written as DNA, the CDR3 is TGTGCCAGCTCCCTAGGGACAGAAAACACCGGGGAGCTGTTTTTT. Encoded protein: CASSLGTENTGELFF.

This clone was counted between two and nine times. The CDR3 is CAWTGGDVTEAFF. In nucleotides, the CDR3 is TGTGCCTGGACAGGGGGTGACGTCACTGAAGCTTTCTTT. The chain joins TRBV30 to TRBJ1-1, with 7 bases that match TRBD1. This CDR3 spans 13 amino acids. Germline trimming cut 4 bases from V and 4 bases from J; bases unmatched to any gene: 6. The germline gives CDR1 GTSNPN, CDR2 SVGIG (reference sequence).

V is TRBV6-6 and J is TRBJ1-5; D gene unclear. The CDR3 is 13 residues long. Germline CDR1 MNHNY, CDR2 SVGAGI (reference sequence). Trimming pared 10 bases from V and 5 bases from J, leaving 15 bases between. The CDR3 reads CATKIGIDQPQHF. The DNA of the CDR3 is TGTGCCACCAAGATAGGAATCGATCAGCCCCAGCATTTT.

This sequence joins TRBV29-1 and TRBJ2-2; no definite D call. The CDR3 runs to 12 residues. The ends were cut back, 6 bases at V and 5 bases at J, with 10 bases in the middle. Germline-derived CDR1 and CDR2 are SQVTM and ANQGSEA. The CDR3 protein is CSVGPATGELFF. The DNA of the CDR3 is TGCAGCGTGGGCCCAGCTACCGGGGAGCTGTTTTTT.

This chain uses TRBV30 with TRBJ1-5; 7 bases map to TRBD1. Germline values: CDR1 GTSNPN, CDR2 SVGIG (reference sequence). The V and J ends lost 5 bases and 5 bases, in that order; junction bases with no gene match: 6. The CDR3 runs 13 residues. The CDR3 sequence is CAWAGGRHQPQHF. The CDR3 DNA is TGTGCCTGGGCAGGGGGTCGGCATCAGCCCCAGCATTTT.

The chain recombines TRBV29-1 with TRBJ2-7; D call uncertain. V lost 5 bases to trimming and J lost 3 bases, with 5 bases between them. CDR1 is SQVTM, CDR2 ANQGSEA, per germline. The CDR3 contains 10 residues. CDR3 sequence reads: CSVIVYEQYF. Here the CDR3 DNA reads TGCAGCGTTATAGTCTACGAGCAGTACTTC.

There are a few counts of this clone. J is TRBJ2-7 and V is TRBV10-3; possible D gene TRBD1, 5 bases. The CDR3 runs 14 residues. Germline V gives CDR1 ENHRY, CDR2 SYGVKD. The V end was cut by 4 bases, the J end by 0 bases, with 10 bases between. CDR3 loop: CAISGDSPSYEQYF. CDR3 sequence (DNA): TGTGCCATCAGTGGAGACAGCCCCTCCTACGAGCAGTACTTC.

The chain recombines TRBV27 with TRBJ2-6; D gene unclear. The length of the CDR3 is 14 residues. CDR1 is MNHEY, CDR2 SMNVEV, per germline (reference sequence). V was clipped by 10 bases and J by 2 bases, with 12 bases between them. This CDR3 reads CATSLNPGANVLTF. For the CDR3, the DNA is TGTGCCACCTCGTTAAATCCTGGGGCCAACGTCCTGACTTTC. The variable domain in full, with the rest retrieved from reference TRBV27 and TRBJ2-6, is EAQVTQNPRYLITVTGKKLTVTCSQNMNHEYMSWYRQDPGLGLRQIYYSMNVEVTDKGDVPEGYKVSRKEKRNFPLILESPSPNQTSLYFCATSLNPGANVLTFGAGSRLTVL.

The chain couples TRBV7-9 to TRBJ1-1, with TRBD1 identical over 8 bases. V lost 3 bases to trimming and J lost 1 base; unmatched junction nucleotides: 4. CDR1 SEHNR and CDR2 FQNEAQ come from the germline V gene (reference sequence). This CDR3 is 15 amino acids long. The CDR3 DNA is TGTGCCAGCAGCTTTCCAGGGGGCTGGAACACTGAAGCTTTCTTT. Translation: CASSFPGGWNTEAFF.

V and J are TRBV2 and TRBJ1-1; D not certain. CDR3 length: 13 residues. The V and J ends lost 1 base and 6 bases respectively, with 9 bases between them. In germline, CDR1 is SNHLY, CDR2 FYNNEI. The chain's CDR3 is CASSEGMWAEAFF. The CDR3 nucleotides are TGTGCCAGCAGTGAAGGGATGTGGGCTGAAGCTTTCTTT.

This sequence joins TRBV9 and TRBJ2-3, with D hard to call. CDR3 length: 12 amino acids. V was pared by 0 bases and J by 6 bases, with 5 bases between. Germline-derived CDR1 and CDR2 are SGDLS and YYNGEE. The CDR3 loop reads CASSVVLDTQYF. The CDR3 DNA is TGTGCCAGCAGCGTAGTTCTGGATACGCAGTATTTT.

The chain is built from TRBV27 and TRBJ1-1; D uncertain. CDR1 and CDR2 (germline): MNHEY, SMNVEV (reference sequence). The CDR3 is made up of 16 amino acids. With 6 bases removed from V and 0 bases from J, the gap between germline ends came to 17 bases. The CDR3 here is CASSAFVGYMNTEAFF. The DNA of the CDR3 is TGTGCCAGCAGCGCTTTTGTGGGGTACATGAACACTGAAGCTTTCTTT.

The rearrangement uses TRBV5-5 and TRBJ2-5; no reliable D call. Germline CDR1 SGHKS, CDR2 YYEKEE (reference sequence). Between the trimmed V and J ends, which lost 4 bases and 1 base, there was a span of 2 bases. The CDR3 has 11 amino acids. CDR3 in DNA: TGTGCCAGCAGCGTCCAAGAGACCCAGTACTTC. Encoded protein: CASSVQETQYF.

V usage is TRBV11-2 and J usage is TRBJ1-2; D is unresolved. V was clipped by 0 bases and J by 3 bases, with 8 bases between them. Per the germline V gene, CDR1 is SGHAT and CDR2 is FQNNGV. This CDR3 is 14 amino acids long. CDR3 coding DNA: TGTGCCAGCAGCTTAGATGGCATCTACTATGGCTACACCTTC. It yields the protein CASSLDGIYYGYTF.

The V call is TRBV6-1, the J call TRBJ1-3; D remains ambiguous. Per the germline V gene, CDR1 is MNHNS and CDR2 is SASEGT. The V end was cut by 5 bases, the J end by 1 base, with 3 bases between. The CDR3 spans 12 residues. In DNA, the CDR3 is TGTGCCAGCAGTTTGTCTGGAAACACCATATATTTT. It yields the protein CASSLSGNTIYF.

CDR3 nucleotide sequence: TGTGCTAGTGTTAAAGGGACCGGGGAGCTGTTTTTT. It translates to CASVKGTGELFF. The J gene is TRBJ2-2, the V gene TRBV12-5; D is undetermined. CDR3 length equals 12 residues. Trimming removed 7 bases from V and 5 bases from J, with 8 bases in between. Germline loops: CDR1 LGHNT, CDR2 FRNRAP.

As to this clone: Other DNA sequences of this sample code for an identical CDR3. CDR3: CASSGSTDTQYF. CDR3 nucleotides: TGTGCCAGCAGTGGTAGCACAGATACGCAGTATTTT. The chain carries TRBV6-5 and TRBJ2-3; D uncertain. The CDR3 runs 12 residues. Germline values: CDR1 MNHEY, CDR2 SVGAGI. V was clipped by 5 bases and J by 0 bases, with 3 bases between them.

This rearrangement joins TRBV5-4 to TRBJ2-1; 8 bases map to TRBD1. CDR3 size: 14 residues. Germline lookup yields CDR1 SGHNT and CDR2 YYREEE (reference sequence). J lost 4 bases, V lost 4 bases, and 4 bases had no gene match. CDR3 DNA: TGTGCCAGCAGCCAGGGGGCGGAGTACAATGAGCAGTTCTTC. Translated, it gives CASSQGAEYNEQFF.

CDR3 nucleotide sequence: TGCAGCGTTGAAGTGATGGGTACCTACGAGCAGTACTTC. It encodes CSVEVMGTYEQYF. The chain links TRBV29-1 to TRBJ2-7; D is ambiguous. CDR3 size: 13 residues. The V end was cut by 1 base, the J end by 2 bases, with 9 bases between. From germline, CDR1 is SQVTM and CDR2 ANQGSEA.

About this clone: A much bigger clone sits one base away, suggesting this may be a read error. This chain connects TRBV6-1 to TRBJ2-7; weak D call: TRBD1 (7 bases). The V and J ends lost 6 bases and 3 bases respectively, with 15 bases between them. This CDR3 has 14 amino acids. Germline V gene lookup returns CDR1 MNHNS and CDR2 SASEGT. CDR3 DNA: TGTGCCAGCAGGAGGGGACAGACTAGCTACGAGCAGTACTTC. It encodes CASRRGQTSYEQYF.

The V and J genes are TRBV27 and TRBJ1-2, with TRBD1 matching over 10 bases. V shed 5 bases and J 4 bases; nucleotides not matched to a gene: 7. The CDR3 runs to 15 residues. Germline V gene sequence: CDR1 MNHEY, CDR2 SMNVEV (reference sequence). CDR3: CASSPDRGLGYGYTF. Written as DNA, the CDR3 is TGTGCCAGCAGTCCTGACAGGGGGCTAGGCTATGGCTACACCTTC.

The V gene is TRBV5-1, the J gene TRBJ2-1, with D perhaps TRBD1 (6 bases). Germline V gene sequence: CDR1 SGHRS, CDR2 YFSETQ. The CDR3 has 14 amino acids. Trimming took 4 bases from V and 1 from J, leaving 9 bases between them. The CDR3, as DNA: TGCGCCAGCAGCGGTACAGGGTCCTACAATGAGCAGTTCTTC. This sequence encodes CASSGTGSYNEQFF.

This clone was counted between two and nine times. This sequence joins TRBV18 and TRBJ1-2; D might be TRBD1 (5 bases). Germline values: CDR1 KGHSH, CDR2 LQKENI. The CDR3 extends over 13 amino acids. V lost 0 bases and J 4 bases, leaving 6 bases between the germline ends. The CDR3, as DNA: TGTGCCAGCTCACCACCAACAGGCTATGGCTACACCTTC. Translating it yields CASSPPTGYGYTF.

V and J are TRBV6-5 and TRBJ2-7; D unclear. Germline CDR1 is MNHEY and CDR2 is SVGAGI. The CDR3 runs 14 residues. Trimming cost V 2 bases and J 6 bases, with 14 bases left between them. The CDR3 protein is CASSYVEARSEQYF. CDR3 nucleotides: TGTGCCAGCAGTTACGTAGAGGCGAGGAGCGAGCAGTACTTC.

The chain uses TRBV18 and TRBJ2-3, with 9 bases fitting TRBD1. The germline V gene has CDR1 KGHSH and CDR2 LQKENI. Trimming took 8 bases from V and 2 from J; bases not matched to a gene: 8. The CDR3 is made up of 15 amino acids. The CDR3 is CASLGQGTFTDTQYF. CDR3 in DNA: TGTGCCAGCCTGGGACAGGGAACCTTCACAGATACGCAGTATTTT.

This clone was seen only once. The chain is built from TRBV6-1 and TRBJ2-1; D not resolved. From germline, CDR1 is MNHNS and CDR2 SASEGT. Deletions cut 6 bases from V and 8 bases from J, with 11 bases between. The CDR3 has 12 amino acids. CDR3 in amino acids: CASRPMGYEQFF. CDR3 DNA sequence: TGTGCCAGCAGACCCATGGGGTATGAGCAGTTCTTC.

J is TRBJ2-1 and V is TRBV7-6; D tentatively reads TRBD1 or TRBD2 (5 bases each). V dropped 7 bases and J dropped 0 bases, with 13 bases sitting between them. There are 15 residues in the CDR3. Germline values: CDR1 SGHVS, CDR2 FNYEAQ. The CDR3 is CASTPMGVSYNEQFF. CDR3 nucleotides: TGTGCCAGCACCCCAATGGGGGTCTCCTACAATGAGCAGTTCTTC.